This TCR beta chain was observed in a study of blood T cell repertoires in COVID-19. Each participant's cohort was designated according to participant-reported clinical history. After removal of 6 bases from V and 9 bases from J, the junction contained 15 bases not matched to a gene. CDR1 and CDR2 from the germline V gene are MNHEY and SVGAGI. This CDR3 contains 15 residues. As handled by the study authors: Nucleated cell counts were estimated from reference gene primer amplification. Sequencing used immunoSEQ multiplex PCR; TCRdb keeps in-frame clones, though not all of them. V, J and clone size were drawn from that table, and D and trimming were deduced from the DNA. The sample carries approximately 350,000 clones, around 83% recorded once.

Sequenced material: PBMCs or T cells enriched from blood (not recorded which). The TCR comes from a woman between 45 and 65 years old who had recovered from COVID-19. V usage is TRBV6-5 and J usage is TRBJ2-7; 9 bases match TRBD2. CDR3 in DNA: TGTGCCAGCAGCGGGAGACTGACTAGCGGTGATAGGCAGTACTTC. Residues: CASSGRLTSGDRQYF.